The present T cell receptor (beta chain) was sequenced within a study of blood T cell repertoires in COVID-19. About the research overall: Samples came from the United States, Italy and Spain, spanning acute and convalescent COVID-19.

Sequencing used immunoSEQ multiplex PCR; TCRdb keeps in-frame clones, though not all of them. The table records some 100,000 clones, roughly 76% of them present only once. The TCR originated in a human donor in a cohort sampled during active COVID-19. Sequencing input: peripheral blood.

CDR3 coding DNA: TGTGCCAGTGACTCCAGGGGGCTTGGGGCCAACGTCCTGACTTTC. It translates to CASDSRGLGANVLTF. The V and J genes are TRBV19 and TRBJ2-6; 8 nucleotides agree with TRBD1. The CDR3 has 15 residues. Looked up from germline, CDR1 is LNHDA and CDR2 is SQIVND (reference sequence). The J segment lost 3 bases and the V segment lost 8 bases, leaving 6 bases of the junction unmatched.